A single sample gave rise to the 7 T cell receptor beta chains below, sequenced in a study of beta chain features in type 1 diabetes. Investigators reverse transcribed all isolated RNA, so they sequenced expressed TCRB transcripts. Measured with immunoSEQ multiplex PCR; TCRdb has only the in-frame clones, and not every one. The table has fewer than 900,000 clones, roughly 15% seen once. The specimen sequenced was naive CD4+ T cells from blood. These receptors were obtained from a woman aged 18-29 years in good health.

This clone was counted between two and nine times. This chain joins TRBV28 and TRBJ2-1; D is unresolved. Trimming took 2 bases from V and 4 from J, leaving 9 bases between them. The CDR3 totals 14 residues. CDR1 MDHEN and CDR2 SYDVKM come from the germline V gene. CDR3 amino acids: CASSLALGYNEQFF. As DNA, the CDR3 is TGTGCCAGCAGTTTAGCTTTGGGGTACAATGAGCAGTTCTTC.

J is TRBJ1-1 and V is TRBV7-3; 7 positions agree with TRBD1. In germline, CDR1 is SGHTA, CDR2 FQGTGA. The trim removed 0 bases at V and 5 bases at J, leaving 3 bases unmatched. The CDR3 runs to 14 residues. The CDR3 DNA is TGTGCCAGCAGCTTAACAGGGGGCTTGACTGAAGCTTTCTTT. Protein: CASSLTGGLTEAFF.

DNA of the CDR3: TGTGCCAGCTCACCCCCCGTTTCGGCAGGAAGCGTGAGCTATGGCTACACCTTC. Its translation is CASSPPVSAGSVSYGYTF. V usage is TRBV18 and J usage is TRBJ1-2; D gene uncertain. Germline assignment: CDR1 KGHSH and CDR2 LQKENI. The V gene lost 3 bases and the J gene lost 4 bases, with 24 bases spanning the gap. The CDR3 totals 18 residues.

The table lists this clone with many counts. The chain has TRBV2 and TRBJ1-4; D perhaps matches TRBD1 (5 bases). Trimming took off 1 base at V and 10 bases at J, with 16 bases between the two ends. Germline loops: CDR1 SNHLY, CDR2 FYNNEI. The CDR3 covers 15 residues. CDR3 region: CASSEEIRFGAKLFF. The CDR3, as DNA: TGTGCCAGCAGTGAAGAAATCCGATTCGGGGCAAAACTGTTTTTT.

This clone was recorded at least ten times. The genes are TRBV7-9 and TRBJ2-4; 7 bases match TRBD1. The CDR3 sequence is 12 residues long. The V segment lost 8 bases and the J segment 11 bases; nucleotides outside the gene matches: 9. Germline V lookup: CDR1 SEHNR, CDR2 FQNEAQ (reference sequence). The CDR3 is CASSETGQLQYF. DNA for the CDR3: TGTGCCAGCTCAGAGACAGGGCAACTTCAGTACTTC.

V and J are TRBV6-5 and TRBJ1-1; perhaps TRBD1 as D (5 bases). Trimming removed 2 bases at V and 5 bases at J, with 12 bases between. The CDR3 length is 14 residues. Germline CDR1 reads MNHEY; CDR2 reads SVGAGI. The CDR3, as DNA: TGTGCCAGCAGTTACAGGATGAAGGGGACTGAAGCTTTCTTT. Translating it yields CASSYRMKGTEAFF.

The chain employs TRBV7-2 and TRBJ1-2; no reliable D call. This CDR3 is 13 amino acids long. CDR1 is SGHTA and CDR2 is FQGNSA in the germline V gene. Trimming took 5 bases from V and 8 from J, leaving 15 bases between them. The CDR3 here is CASSGMGFWGYTF. For the CDR3, the DNA is TGTGCCAGCAGCGGGATGGGGTTCTGGGGCTACACCTTC. Full variable domain (rest looked up from reference TRBV7-2 and TRBJ1-2): GAGVSQSPSNKVTEKGKDVELRCDPISGHTALYWYRQSLGQGLEFLIYFQGNSAPDKSGLPSDRFSAERTGGSVSTLTIQRTQQEDSAVYLCASSGMGFWGYTFGSGTRLTVV.